The 16 T cell receptor beta chains listed next were all sequenced from one sample in a study of blood T cell repertoires in COVID-19. The assay was immunoSEQ multiplex PCR, and TCRdb's table has in-frame clones only and misses some. The table records tens of thousands of clones, roughly 85% of them present only once. The sample consisted of peripheral blood. The receptors derive from a man aged 55-75 years with acute or convalescent COVID-19.

The chain is built from TRBV14 and TRBJ1-4; the match to TRBD1 covers 7 bases. J gave up 8 bases and V 2 bases, and 8 bases lay outside the gene matches. The CDR3 is 15 amino acids. Germline CDR1 is SGHDN and CDR2 is FVKESK. The CDR3, as DNA: TGTGCCAGCAGCCAACGACAGGGCCGGGAGGAAAAACTGTTTTTT. Translated: CASSQRQGREEKLFF. The entire variable domain, with the rest obtained from reference TRBV14 and TRBJ1-4, is as follows: EAGVTQFPSHSVIEKGQTVTLRCDPISGHDNLYWYRRVMGKEIKFLLHFVKESKQDESGMPNNRFLAERTGGTYSTLKVQPAELEDSGVYFCASSQRQGREEKLFFGSGTQLSVL.

The genes are TRBV15 and TRBJ1-2; 10 bases are shared with TRBD1. Germline CDR1 and CDR2: LNHNV and YYDKDF (reference sequence). V shed 5 bases, J shed 3 bases, and the junction held 6 bases outside the gene matches. The length of the CDR3 is 15 residues. In DNA, the CDR3 is TGTGCCACCAGCGGACCAGGGACAGGGGACTATGGCTACACCTTC. Protein: CATSGPGTGDYGYTF.

The chain links TRBV5-1 to TRBJ2-7; D unclear. Trimming left V 4 bases short and J 2 bases short, with 10 bases between. The CDR3 length is 13 residues. Per germline, CDR1 SGHRS and CDR2 YFSETQ. The DNA for the CDR3 is TGCGCCAGCAGCCCTGAGGTAGCCTACGAGCAGTACTTC. Translated: CASSPEVAYEQYF.

This chain joins TRBV15 and TRBJ2-7; D is possibly TRBD1 (5 bases). V shed 0 bases and J shed 4 bases, with 7 bases lying between them. The germline V gene encodes CDR1 LNHNV and CDR2 YYDKDF (reference sequence). The CDR3 spans 13 residues. CDR3 sequence reads: CATSRDSGYEQYF. The CDR3 bases are TGTGCCACCAGCAGAGATTCAGGGTACGAGCAGTACTTC.

DNA of the CDR3: TGTGCCAGCAGTAACACACTAGCGGGGCTTTACAATGAGCAGTTCTTC. Protein product: CASSNTLAGLYNEQFF. The chain couples TRBV27 to TRBJ2-1, with 10 nucleotides matching TRBD2. This CDR3 spans 16 amino acids. CDR1 and CDR2 (germline): MNHEY, SMNVEV (reference sequence). The V gene end was trimmed by 5 bases and the J gene end by 4 bases; junction bases not matched to a gene: 8.

This clone was seen only once. J is TRBJ2-2 and V is TRBV6-6; 11 nucleotides align to TRBD1. Germline V CDR1 and CDR2: MNHNY, SVGAGI (reference sequence). The CDR3 is 16 amino acids. V lost 5 bases to trimming and J lost 9 bases; unmatched junction nucleotides: 11. The CDR3 DNA sequence: TGTGCCAGCAGTCAACTGACTGGACAGGGGGCGCGGGAGCTGTTTTTT. Protein product: CASSQLTGQGARELFF.

This chain connects TRBV11-2 to TRBJ1-1; D is uncertain. The CDR3 contains 12 residues. CDR1 is SGHAT and CDR2 is FQNNGV in the germline V gene. The V gene lost 5 bases and the J gene lost 11 bases, with 15 bases spanning the gap. CDR3 amino acids: CASSRAQMRAFF. The CDR3 bases are TGTGCCAGCAGCCGCGCGCAAATGCGGGCTTTCTTT.

The rearrangement joins TRBV6-2 or TRBV6-3 to TRBJ2-7, with 7 bases matching TRBD1. V trimming: 7 bases; J trimming: 2 bases; junction bases outside the gene matches: 14. The germline V gene has CDR1 MNHEY and CDR2 SVGEGT. This CDR3 has 16 amino acids. In nucleotides, the CDR3 is TGTGCCAGCACCCCCATTCAGACAGGGTTTACCTACGAGCAGTACTTC. It codes for CASTPIQTGFTYEQYF.

The genes are TRBV21-1 and TRBJ2-7; the table's D call of TRBD1 was not tested on the DNA. TRBV21-1 is reported as a pseudogene. The CDR3 contains 16 residues. Here the CDR3 DNA reads TGTGCCAGCATATGTCGGACAGGGACGGGGGACTACGAGCAGTACTTC. Its translation: CASICRTGTGDYEQYF.

This chain joins TRBV7-9 and TRBJ2-5; perhaps TRBD1 as D (6 bases). CDR1 is SEHNR and CDR2 is FQNEAQ in the germline V gene (reference sequence). The germline V and J ends were trimmed by 8 bases and 11 bases, with 18 bases remaining between them. The CDR3 consists of 12 residues. Here the CDR3 DNA reads TGTGCCAGCGAAAAAGGCGAGGGGGTTCAGTACTTC. This gives the protein CASEKGEGVQYF.

The V call is TRBV2, the J call TRBJ1-5; D is possibly TRBD1 (5 bases). The V end was cut by 4 bases, the J end by 4 bases, with 8 bases between. Per germline, CDR1 SNHLY and CDR2 FYNNEI. The CDR3 loop spans 13 amino acids. CDR3 residues: CASSGGRNQPQHF. The CDR3 DNA reads as TGTGCCAGCAGTGGGGGGAGGAATCAGCCCCAGCATTTT.

This sequence joins TRBV7-2 and TRBJ2-1, with a weak D call TRBD2 (6 bases). Germline V gives CDR1 SGHTA, CDR2 FQGNSA. This CDR3 has 15 amino acids. V was cut by 1 base and J by 4 bases, with 11 bases left in between. CDR3 in amino acids: CASSLEAGPYNEQFF. The CDR3 coding sequence is TGTGCCAGCAGCTTAGAGGCGGGGCCTTACAATGAGCAGTTCTTC. The full variable domain, its missing parts supplied by reference TRBV7-2 and TRBJ2-1, is GAGVSQSPSNKVTEKGKDVELRCDPISGHTALYWYRQSLGQGLEFLIYFQGNSAPDKSGLPSDRFSAERTGGSVSTLTIQRTQQEDSAVYLCASSLEAGPYNEQFFGPGTRLTVL.

The chain joins TRBV9 to TRBJ1-3, with 9 bases lining up with TRBD1. The CDR3 is made up of 17 amino acids. V lost 4 bases to trimming and J lost 0 bases; unmatched junction nucleotides: 8. Germline V gives CDR1 SGDLS, CDR2 YYNGEE. CDR3 coding DNA: TGTGCCAGCAGCCCTCGACAGGGGGGGTTCTCTGGAAACACCATATATTTT. Protein sequence: CASSPRQGGFSGNTIYF.

This chain joins TRBV6-5 and TRBJ1-4, with D possibly being TRBD1 (5 bases). Trimming shortened V by 0 bases and J by 8 bases, and 16 bases separated the two germline ends. Germline V gene data show CDR1 as MNHEY and CDR2 as SVGAGI. The CDR3 has 16 residues. DNA of the CDR3: TGTGCCAGCAGTTACTCGATGGCGGGGACGGGAGAAAAACTGTTTTTT. Residues: CASSYSMAGTGEKLFF.

The V gene is TRBV2, the J gene TRBJ1-2, with TRBD1 matching over 8 bases. Germline loops: CDR1 SNHLY, CDR2 FYNNEI. This CDR3 is 14 amino acids long. After removal of 1 base from V and 4 bases from J, the junction contained 2 bases not matched to a gene. This chain's CDR3 is CASSEVRGLYGYTF. The CDR3 bases are TGTGCCAGCAGTGAAGTCAGGGGGCTCTATGGCTACACCTTC.

The rearrangement joins TRBV5-1 to TRBJ1-4, with D unresolved. There are 14 residues in the CDR3. Looked up from germline, CDR1 is SGHRS and CDR2 is YFSETQ. The V end was cut by 5 bases, the J end by 8 bases, with 16 bases between. The CDR3 region has the DNA TGCGCCAGCAGGCCCGAGGGCGCGGGAGAAAAACTGTTTTTT. Residues: CASRPEGAGEKLFF.